The 23 T cell receptor beta chains below were found in one sample sequenced in a study of T cells in narcolepsy listed by TCRdb under 2018. The library came from the immunoSEQ multiplex PCR assay. TCRdb's version of the immuneACCESS table is confined to in-frame rearrangements and falls short of the full clone set. An unresolved V gene accounts for under half of the shortfall where checked; the remainder is of unknown origin. Here the sample has roughly 35,000 clones; roughly 88% occur a single time. The top ten clones comprise 1.5% to 2% of the sample. Sequenced material: CD45RA- memory CD4+ T cells from PBMCs. The cell subset or site label, read with the paper, signifies: memory T cells sorted ex vivo from peripheral blood. The receptors stem from a human donor with narcolepsy.

On this clone itself: Other DNA sequences in the sample encode the same CDR3. V usage is TRBV30 and J usage is TRBJ2-5; 12 positions agree with TRBD2. The CDR3 totals 15 residues. Germline CDR1 GTSNPN, CDR2 SVGIG (reference sequence). V trimming: 3 bases; J trimming: 4 bases; junction bases outside the gene matches: 6. CDR3 bases: TGTGCCTGGAGGTCTAGCGGGGGGGCCGTAGAGACCCAGTACTTC. Protein sequence: CAWRSSGGAVETQYF.

The chain is built from TRBV27 and TRBJ2-2; 12 nucleotides agree with TRBD1. There are 17 residues in the CDR3. The germline V gene has CDR1 MNHEY and CDR2 SMNVEV (reference sequence). The trim removed 6 bases at V and 2 bases at J, leaving 7 bases unmatched. The CDR3 nucleotides are TGTGCCAGCAGACGAACCGGGACAGGGGGCAACACCGGGGAGCTGTTTTTT. As protein: CASRRTGTGGNTGELFF.

The gene calls are TRBV5-1 and TRBJ1-4; no definite D call. Germline lookup yields CDR1 SGHRS and CDR2 YFSETQ. The CDR3 extends over 13 amino acids. V lost 1 base to trimming and J lost 6 bases, with 7 bases between them. In nucleotides, the CDR3 is TGCGCCAGCAGCTTGTCGGCAGATGAAAAACTGTTTTTT. Translated: CASSLSADEKLFF.

The chain employs TRBV7-2 and TRBJ2-5, with D unclear. This CDR3 region has 14 residues. Trimming took 2 bases from V and 2 from J, leaving 9 bases between them. Looked up from germline, CDR1 is SGHTA and CDR2 is FQGNSA. The CDR3 DNA sequence: TGTGCCAGCAGCTTAATGTCAGGACAAGAGACCCAGTACTTC. Its translation is CASSLMSGQETQYF. Drawing the rest from reference TRBV7-2 and TRBJ2-5, the complete variable domain is GAGVSQSPSNKVTEKGKDVELRCDPISGHTALYWYRQSLGQGLEFLIYFQGNSAPDKSGLPSDRFSAERTGGSVSTLTIQRTQQEDSAVYLCASSLMSGQETQYFGPGTRLLVL.

The V call is TRBV27, the J call TRBJ2-7, with D possibly being TRBD1 (6 bases). The germline V gene has CDR1 MNHEY and CDR2 SMNVEV (reference sequence). The CDR3 extends over 14 amino acids. Trimming took off 6 bases at V and 0 bases at J, with 12 bases between the two ends. The CDR3 loop is CASRTDRSSYEQYF. The CDR3 coding sequence is TGTGCCAGCAGAACTGACAGGAGCTCCTACGAGCAGTACTTC.

This chain joins TRBV7-2 and TRBJ1-4; 8 nucleotides align to TRBD1. The CDR3 extends over 15 amino acids. Germline lookup yields CDR1 SGHTA and CDR2 FQGNSA. Trimming removed 4 bases from V and 4 bases from J; junction bases left unmatched: 5. The CDR3 coding sequence is TGTGCCAGCAGCTACCGGACAGGGCTTAATGAAAAACTGTTTTTT. It specifies CASSYRTGLNEKLFF.

The chain combines TRBV18 with TRBJ1-4; tentative D call: TRBD1 (6 bases). The germline gives CDR1 KGHSH, CDR2 LQKENI. V was shortened by 3 bases and J by 0 bases, with 14 bases between the two germline ends. The CDR3 runs 17 residues. The CDR3 region is CASSPLGASSTNEKLFF. The CDR3 coding sequence is TGTGCCAGCTCACCTCTGGGGGCGAGTTCAACTAATGAAAAACTGTTTTTT.

The chain joins TRBV28 to TRBJ2-7; TRBD2 aligns across 8 bases. Germline lookup yields CDR1 MDHEN and CDR2 SYDVKM. The CDR3 totals 14 residues. With 3 bases clipped from V and 2 bases from J, the junction kept 3 bases outside the gene matches. The CDR3 region has the DNA TGTGCCAGCAGTTTCGCGGGGGGTGCCTACGAGCAGTACTTC. Amino acids: CASSFAGGAYEQYF.

The V gene is TRBV6-1, the J gene TRBJ2-3, with a tentative D call TRBD2 (6 bases). Germline loops: CDR1 MNHNS, CDR2 SASEGT. CDR3 size: 15 residues. V was clipped by 5 bases and J by 1 base, with 13 bases between them. Here the CDR3 DNA reads TGTGCCAGCAGTTTGGAGGGTGGTGGCACAGATACGCAGTATTTT. Encoded protein: CASSLEGGGTDTQYF.

The chain employs TRBV7-9 and TRBJ1-1; D might be TRBD1 (6 bases). The length of the CDR3 is 13 residues. V lost 2 bases and J 11 bases, leaving 15 bases between the germline ends. Germline CDR1 and CDR2: SEHNR and FQNEAQ (reference sequence). For the CDR3, the DNA is TGTGCCAGCAGCTTAATTTGGGGGCAGGGGGCTTTCTTT. Translation gives CASSLIWGQGAFF.

J is TRBJ2-6 and V is TRBV6-1; D is possibly TRBD1 or TRBD2 (5 bases each). This CDR3 is built from 14 residues. Trimming left V 9 bases short and J 2 bases short, with 11 bases between. The germline gives CDR1 MNHNS, CDR2 SASEGT. This chain's CDR3 is CASSTGPGANVLTF. The CDR3 DNA follows: TGTGCCAGTTCCACGGGACCTGGGGCCAACGTCCTGACTTTC.

This chain joins TRBV11-2 and TRBJ1-6; TRBD1 matches 7 bases. This CDR3 comprises 14 residues. J lost 10 bases, V lost 6 bases, and 9 bases had no gene match. CDR1 SGHAT and CDR2 FQNNGV come from the germline V gene. The CDR3 sequence is CASRKGTDQSPLHF. As DNA, the CDR3 is TGTGCCAGCAGGAAAGGGACAGACCAGTCACCCCTCCACTTT.

The chain couples TRBV7-2 to TRBJ2-1; TRBD2 matches at 9 bases. The germline V gene has CDR1 SGHTA and CDR2 FQGNSA. CDR3 length: 14 amino acids. V gave up 2 bases and J gave up 6 bases; unmatched junction bases: 2. This CDR3 reads CASSLRRGGNEQFF. The DNA of the CDR3 is TGTGCCAGCAGCTTAAGGCGGGGGGGCAATGAGCAGTTCTTC.

Details on this clone: A read error may account for a junction end that differs from germline. This rearrangement joins TRBV10-1 to TRBJ2-3; 10 positions match TRBD2. Germline lookup yields CDR1 WNHNN and CDR2 SYGVQD (reference sequence). This CDR3 contains 14 residues. CDR3 bases: TGCGCCAGCAGCGCCTCAGCTAGCGGGGGAACCTGGGATTTT. It translates to CASSASASGGTWDF.

The chain couples TRBV9 to TRBJ2-7; D remains unclear. The germline CDR1 and CDR2 sequences are SGDLS and YYNGEE. Trimming cost V 1 base and J 2 bases, with 10 bases left between them. The CDR3 loop spans 14 amino acids. The CDR3 sequence is CASSVSALPYEQYF. CDR3 DNA sequence: TGTGCCAGCAGCGTATCCGCCCTGCCCTACGAGCAGTACTTC.

This rearrangement joins TRBV2 to TRBJ1-4; 8 nucleotides match TRBD1. This CDR3 is built from 16 residues. CDR1 is SNHLY and CDR2 is FYNNEI in the germline V gene. Losses at the gene ends were 0 bases for V and 6 bases for J; bases not matched to a gene: 6. The CDR3 protein is CASSEALTGEDEKLFF. Written as DNA, the CDR3 is TGTGCCAGCAGTGAAGCATTGACAGGGGAGGATGAAAAACTGTTTTTT. Based on the CDR3 plus reference TRBV2 and TRBJ1-4, the full variable domain is EPEVTQTPSHQVTQMGQEVILRCVPISNHLYFYWYRQILGQKVEFLVSFYNNEISEKSEIFDDQFSVERPDGSNFTLKIRSTKLEDSAMYFCASSEALTGEDEKLFFGSGTQLSVL.

The chain is built from TRBV19 and TRBJ1-2; 8 bases align to TRBD1. Germline CDR1 reads LNHDA; CDR2 reads SQIVND (reference sequence). Trimming at V came to 0 bases and at J to 4 bases, leaving 4 bases not matched to a gene. This CDR3 spans 15 amino acids. The chain's CDR3 is CASSIDQGAIYGYTF. CDR3 in DNA: TGTGCCAGTAGTATAGACCAGGGGGCGATCTATGGCTACACCTTC.

The chain combines TRBV5-1 with TRBJ1-4, with a possible D match to TRBD1 (5 bases). The CDR3 length is 16 residues. V was clipped by 2 bases and J by 2 bases, with 13 bases between them. Germline CDR1 is SGHRS and CDR2 is YFSETQ. The CDR3 DNA sequence: TGCGCCAGCAGCTTCGGGGTGGCAGGGACTAATGAAAAACTGTTTTTT. Translation: CASSFGVAGTNEKLFF. Full variable domain (remainder filled in from reference TRBV5-1 and TRBJ1-4): KAGVTQTPRYLIKTRGQQVTLSCSPISGHRSVSWYQQTPGQGLQFLFEYFSETQRNKGNFPGRFSGRQFSNSRSEMNVSTLELGDSALYLCASSFGVAGTNEKLFFGSGTQLSVL.

This chain links TRBV7-8 with TRBJ1-6; 7 nucleotides line up with TRBD1. Germline CDR1 reads SGHVS; CDR2 reads FQNEAQ. The V segment lost 3 bases and the J segment 9 bases; nucleotides outside the gene matches: 5. The CDR3 has 14 amino acids. This CDR3 reads CASSFEQGPSPLHF. CDR3 in DNA: TGTGCCAGCAGCTTTGAACAGGGGCCTTCACCCCTCCACTTT.

The CDR3 loop is CASSPMTDNSPLHF. The CDR3 DNA is TGCGCCAGCAGCCCGATGACAGATAATTCACCCCTCCACTTT. The chain is built from TRBV5-1 and TRBJ1-6; weak D call: TRBD1 (5 bases). This CDR3 is built from 14 residues. The V gene lost 4 bases and the J gene lost 5 bases, with 10 bases spanning the gap. Germline assignment: CDR1 SGHRS and CDR2 YFSETQ.

This clone has only a few counts. The chain carries TRBV6-6 and TRBJ1-3, with D tentatively TRBD1 (5 bases). Germline V gene data show CDR1 as MNHNY and CDR2 as SVGAGI (reference sequence). This CDR3 has 13 amino acids. Trimming stripped 8 bases from V and 0 bases from J, with 8 bases between. The CDR3 spells CASGGGSGNTIYF. The CDR3 bases are TGTGCCAGCGGTGGGGGCTCTGGAAACACCATATATTTT.

The chain employs TRBV25-1 and TRBJ2-7; possibly TRBD2 for D (6 bases). The germline CDR1 and CDR2 sequences are MGHDK and SYGVNS. The CDR3 runs to 15 residues. Trimming stripped 3 bases from V and 5 bases from J, with 17 bases between. The CDR3 DNA is TGTGCCAGCAGTGATTATCGGGGGACCGGGGACGAGCAGTACTTC. Its protein product is CASSDYRGTGDEQYF.

As to this clone: The same CDR3 is also encoded by other DNA sequences in this sample. The rearrangement uses TRBV29-1 and TRBJ2-3; D uncertain. The V gene lost 4 bases and the J gene lost 8 bases, with 16 bases spanning the gap. The germline V gene encodes CDR1 SQVTM and CDR2 ANQGSEA. The CDR3 has 13 amino acids. The CDR3 DNA follows: TGCAGCGTTGGGATTGACCCCTTCGGTACGCAGTATTTT. It codes for CSVGIDPFGTQYF.